This TCR beta chain is from a study of post-analysis software for immune sequencing data. In the study overall: Clinical courses comprised relapsing-remitting, secondary progressive and progressive-relapsing multiple sclerosis.

Findings and caveats of the study: A significant reduction in normalized Chao1 diversity was observed in multiple sclerosis patients versus controls.

About this clonotype: The antigen is unknown.

TCR beta cDNA libraries included unique molecular identifiers. Roughly 500,000 cDNA molecules came from around 1 to 10 million T cells. TCRdb re-analysed the PCR reads in MiXCR, keeping a single row per CDR3 protein. This sample has about 820,000 distinct CDR3 sequences; 53% occur once, and the top ten carry over 4%. This TCR was recovered from a girl under 18 with multiple sclerosis. The sample taken for sequencing was blood.

DNA for the CDR3: TGCAGCGTTGTACACGGGGCTAGCGGACCTAGCACAGATACGCAGTATTTT. Its protein product is CSVVHGASGPSTDTQYF. The chain joins TRBV29-1 to TRBJ2-3, with 7 bases lining up with TRBD2. CDR1 SQVTM and CDR2 ANQGSEA come from the germline V gene. With 4 bases clipped from V and 0 bases from J, the junction kept 13 bases outside the gene matches. This CDR3 region has 17 residues.